This T cell receptor beta chain comes out of a study of blood T cell repertoires in COVID-19. CDR3 size: 15 residues. Trimming removed 4 bases from V and 3 bases from J; junction bases left unmatched: 9. The germline V gene has CDR1 SGDLS and CDR2 YYNGEE. This table comes from immunoSEQ multiplex PCR, and its TCRdb copy is limited to in-frame clones, with some not included. Of 130,000 or so clones listed, approximately 88% were seen once; the top ten hold roughly a tenth. The receptor was isolated from a man aged 60 to 75 with active or convalescent COVID-19. V usage is TRBV9 and J usage is TRBJ2-5; 7 positions agree with TRBD1. The sample comprised peripheral blood. CDR3 protein: CASSPSGTVKETQYF. The CDR3 coding sequence is TGTGCCAGCAGCCCATCCGGGACAGTAAAAGAGACCCAGTACTTC.